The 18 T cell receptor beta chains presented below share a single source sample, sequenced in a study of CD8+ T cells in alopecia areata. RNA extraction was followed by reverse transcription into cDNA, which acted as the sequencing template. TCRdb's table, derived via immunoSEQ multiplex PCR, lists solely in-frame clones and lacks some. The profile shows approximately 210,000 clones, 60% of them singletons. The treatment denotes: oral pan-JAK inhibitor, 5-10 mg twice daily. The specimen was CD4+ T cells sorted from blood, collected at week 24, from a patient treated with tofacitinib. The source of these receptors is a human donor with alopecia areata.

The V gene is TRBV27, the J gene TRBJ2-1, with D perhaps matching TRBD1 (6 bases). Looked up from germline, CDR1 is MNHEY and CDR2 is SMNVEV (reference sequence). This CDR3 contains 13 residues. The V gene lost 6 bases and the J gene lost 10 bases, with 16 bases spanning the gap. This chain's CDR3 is CASRLQGTVEQFF. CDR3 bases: TGTGCCAGCAGACTACAGGGAACTGTGGAGCAGTTCTTC.

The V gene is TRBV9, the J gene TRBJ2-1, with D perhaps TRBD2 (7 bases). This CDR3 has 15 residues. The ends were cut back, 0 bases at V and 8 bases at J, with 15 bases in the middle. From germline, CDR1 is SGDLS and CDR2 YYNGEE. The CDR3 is CASSVERGGLDEQFF. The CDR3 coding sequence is TGTGCCAGCAGCGTAGAGAGGGGGGGCCTTGATGAGCAGTTCTTC.

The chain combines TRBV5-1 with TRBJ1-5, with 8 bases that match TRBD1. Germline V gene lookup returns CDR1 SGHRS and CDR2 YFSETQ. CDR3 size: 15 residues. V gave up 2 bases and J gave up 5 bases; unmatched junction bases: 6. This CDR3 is CASSFTGRGHQPQHF. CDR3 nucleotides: TGCGCCAGCAGCTTCACTGGCAGGGGGCATCAGCCCCAGCATTTT.

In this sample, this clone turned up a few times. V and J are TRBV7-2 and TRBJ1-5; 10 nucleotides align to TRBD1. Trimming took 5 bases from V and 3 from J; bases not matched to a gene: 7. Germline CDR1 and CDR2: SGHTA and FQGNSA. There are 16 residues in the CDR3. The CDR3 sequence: CASSPMTGGVNQPQHF. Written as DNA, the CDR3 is TGTGCCAGCAGCCCCATGACAGGGGGCGTCAATCAGCCCCAGCATTTT.

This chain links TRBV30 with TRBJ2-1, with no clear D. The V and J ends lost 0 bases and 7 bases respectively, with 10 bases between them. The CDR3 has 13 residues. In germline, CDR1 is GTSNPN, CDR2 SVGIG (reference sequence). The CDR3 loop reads CAWSVEARNEQFF. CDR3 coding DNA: TGTGCCTGGAGTGTTGAGGCGAGGAATGAGCAGTTCTTC.

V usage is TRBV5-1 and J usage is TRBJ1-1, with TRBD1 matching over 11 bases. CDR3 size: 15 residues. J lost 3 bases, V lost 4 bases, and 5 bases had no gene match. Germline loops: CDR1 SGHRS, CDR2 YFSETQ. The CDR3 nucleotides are TGCGCCAGCAGCGTGGGACAGGGGGAATACACTGAAGCTTTCTTT. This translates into CASSVGQGEYTEAFF.

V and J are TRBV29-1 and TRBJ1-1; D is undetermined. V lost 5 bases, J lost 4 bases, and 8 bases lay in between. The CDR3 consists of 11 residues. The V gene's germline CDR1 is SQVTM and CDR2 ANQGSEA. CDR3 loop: CSVRSITEAFF. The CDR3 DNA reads TGCAGCGTTCGGTCAATCACTGAAGCTTTCTTT.

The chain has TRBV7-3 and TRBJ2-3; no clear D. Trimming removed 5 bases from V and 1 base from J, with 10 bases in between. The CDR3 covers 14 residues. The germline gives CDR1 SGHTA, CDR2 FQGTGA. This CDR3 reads CASSALSGTDTQYF. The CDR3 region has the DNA TGTGCCAGCAGCGCGCTTTCTGGCACAGATACGCAGTATTTT. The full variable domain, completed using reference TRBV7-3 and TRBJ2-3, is GAGVSQTPSNKVTEKGKYVELRCDPISGHTALYWYRQSLGQGPEFLIYFQGTGAADDSGLPNDRFFAVRPEGSVSTLKIQRTERGDSAVYLCASSALSGTDTQYFGPGTRLTVL.

The CDR3 loop is CSVGDRVGAYGYTF. CDR3 DNA: TGCAGCGTAGGGGACAGGGTCGGGGCTTATGGCTACACCTTC. The rearrangement links TRBV29-1 to TRBJ1-2, with 9 positions matching TRBD1. J gave up 5 bases and V 6 bases, and 10 bases lay outside the gene matches. In germline, CDR1 is SQVTM, CDR2 ANQGSEA. This CDR3 is built from 14 residues.

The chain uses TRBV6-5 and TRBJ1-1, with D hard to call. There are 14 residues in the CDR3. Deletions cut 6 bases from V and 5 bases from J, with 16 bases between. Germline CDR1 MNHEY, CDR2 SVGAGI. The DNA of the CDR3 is TGTGCCAGCAGCTCAGACGGGCGTAAGACTGAAGCTTTCTTT. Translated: CASSSDGRKTEAFF.

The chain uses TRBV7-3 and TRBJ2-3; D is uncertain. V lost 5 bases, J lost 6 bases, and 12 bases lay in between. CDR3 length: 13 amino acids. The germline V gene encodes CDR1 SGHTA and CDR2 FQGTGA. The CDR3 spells CASSLSKRDTQYF. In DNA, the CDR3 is TGTGCCAGCAGCCTAAGCAAAAGGGATACGCAGTATTTT.

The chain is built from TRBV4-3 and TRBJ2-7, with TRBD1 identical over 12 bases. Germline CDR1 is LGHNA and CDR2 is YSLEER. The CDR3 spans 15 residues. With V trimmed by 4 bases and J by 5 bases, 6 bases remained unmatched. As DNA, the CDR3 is TGCGCCAGCAGCCGGGGACAGGGGGCATCTAACGAGCAGTACTTC. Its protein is CASSRGQGASNEQYF.

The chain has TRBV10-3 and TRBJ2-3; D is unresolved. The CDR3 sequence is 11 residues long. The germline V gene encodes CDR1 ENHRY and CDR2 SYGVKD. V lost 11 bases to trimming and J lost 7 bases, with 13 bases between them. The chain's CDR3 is CASGDRNTQYF. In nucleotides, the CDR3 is TGTGCCTCCGGCGACCGTAATACGCAGTATTTT.

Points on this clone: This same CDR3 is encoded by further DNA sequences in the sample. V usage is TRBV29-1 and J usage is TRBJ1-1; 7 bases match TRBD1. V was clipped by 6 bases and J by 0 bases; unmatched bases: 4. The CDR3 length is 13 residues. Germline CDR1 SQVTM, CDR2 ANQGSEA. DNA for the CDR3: TGCAGCGTGACAGGGCGTCTGAACACTGAAGCTTTCTTT. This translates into CSVTGRLNTEAFF.

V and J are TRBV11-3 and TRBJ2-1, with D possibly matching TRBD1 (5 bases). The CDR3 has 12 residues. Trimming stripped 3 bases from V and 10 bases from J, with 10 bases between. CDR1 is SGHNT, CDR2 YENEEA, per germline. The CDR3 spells CASSFREIEQFF. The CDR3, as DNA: TGTGCCAGCAGCTTCAGGGAAATAGAGCAGTTCTTC.

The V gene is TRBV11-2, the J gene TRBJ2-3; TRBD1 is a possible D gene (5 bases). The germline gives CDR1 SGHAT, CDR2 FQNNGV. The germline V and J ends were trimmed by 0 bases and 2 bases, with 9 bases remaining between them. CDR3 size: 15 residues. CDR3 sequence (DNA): TGTGCCAGCAGCTTAGACCCAGGGCCCACAGATACGCAGTATTTT. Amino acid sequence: CASSLDPGPTDTQYF.

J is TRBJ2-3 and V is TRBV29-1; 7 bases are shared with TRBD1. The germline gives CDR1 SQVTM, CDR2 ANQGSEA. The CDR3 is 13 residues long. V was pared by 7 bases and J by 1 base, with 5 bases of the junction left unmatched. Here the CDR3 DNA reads TGCAGCGGTGCGAGGGGGCGCACAGATACGCAGTATTTT. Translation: CSGARGRTDTQYF.

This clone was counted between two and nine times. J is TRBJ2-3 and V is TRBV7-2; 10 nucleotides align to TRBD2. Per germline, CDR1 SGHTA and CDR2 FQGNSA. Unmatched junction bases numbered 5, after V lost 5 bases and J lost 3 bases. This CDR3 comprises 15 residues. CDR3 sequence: CASSLIAGGTDTQYF. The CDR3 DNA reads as TGTGCCAGCAGCCTAATAGCGGGGGGTACAGATACGCAGTATTTT. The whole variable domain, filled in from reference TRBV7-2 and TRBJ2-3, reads GAGVSQSPSNKVTEKGKDVELRCDPISGHTALYWYRQSLGQGLEFLIYFQGNSAPDKSGLPSDRFSAERTGGSVSTLTIQRTQQEDSAVYLCASSLIAGGTDTQYFGPGTRLTVL.